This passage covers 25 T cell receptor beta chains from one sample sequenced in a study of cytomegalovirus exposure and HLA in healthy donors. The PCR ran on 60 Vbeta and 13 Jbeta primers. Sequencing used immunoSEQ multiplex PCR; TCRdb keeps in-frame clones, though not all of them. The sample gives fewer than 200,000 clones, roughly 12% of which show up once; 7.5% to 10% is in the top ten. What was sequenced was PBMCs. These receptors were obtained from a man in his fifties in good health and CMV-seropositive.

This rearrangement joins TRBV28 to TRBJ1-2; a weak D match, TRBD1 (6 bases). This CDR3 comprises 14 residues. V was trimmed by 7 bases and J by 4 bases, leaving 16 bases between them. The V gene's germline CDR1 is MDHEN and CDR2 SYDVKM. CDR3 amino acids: CASIPGGGSYGYTF. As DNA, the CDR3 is TGTGCCAGCATCCCCGGGGGGGGCAGCTATGGCTACACCTTC.

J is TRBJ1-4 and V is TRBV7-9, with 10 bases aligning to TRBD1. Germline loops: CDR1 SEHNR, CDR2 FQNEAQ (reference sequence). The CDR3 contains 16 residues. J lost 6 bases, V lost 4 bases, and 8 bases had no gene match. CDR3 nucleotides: TGTGCCAGCAGCTCCCGGACAGGGGGGATCGATGAAAAACTGTTTTTT. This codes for CASSSRTGGIDEKLFF.

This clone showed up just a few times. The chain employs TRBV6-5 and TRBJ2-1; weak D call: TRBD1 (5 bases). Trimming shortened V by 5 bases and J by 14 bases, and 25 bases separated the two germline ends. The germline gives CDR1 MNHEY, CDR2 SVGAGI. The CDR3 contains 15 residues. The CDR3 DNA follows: TGTGCCAGCAGTAGAGCGACAGCCCAGGGTCAAGCAAAGTTCTTC. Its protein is CASSRATAQGQAKFF.

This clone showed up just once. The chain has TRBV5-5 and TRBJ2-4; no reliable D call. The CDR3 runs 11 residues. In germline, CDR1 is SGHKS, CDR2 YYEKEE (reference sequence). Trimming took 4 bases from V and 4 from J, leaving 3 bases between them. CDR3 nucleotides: TGTGCCAGCAGCGTAAAAAACATTCAGTACTTC. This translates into CASSVKNIQYF.

CDR3 protein: CASSPEGTGGRYGYTF. CDR3 bases: TGCGCCAGCAGCCCTGAGGGGACAGGGGGCCGGTATGGCTACACCTTC. The chain couples TRBV4-3 to TRBJ1-2; 12 nucleotides line up with TRBD1. J was trimmed by 5 bases and V by 4 bases; bases with no gene match: 8. CDR3 length: 16 amino acids. Germline V gene data show CDR1 as LGHNA and CDR2 as YSLEER.

CDR3: CASSPKPDRAVYEQYF. Here the CDR3 DNA reads TGTGCCAGCAGCCCTAAACCGGACAGGGCTGTCTACGAGCAGTACTTC. J is TRBJ2-7 and V is TRBV4-2; 8 bases line up with TRBD1. This CDR3 is 16 amino acids long. Per germline, CDR1 LGHNA and CDR2 YNFKEQ. With 4 bases clipped from V and 3 bases from J, the junction kept 11 bases outside the gene matches.

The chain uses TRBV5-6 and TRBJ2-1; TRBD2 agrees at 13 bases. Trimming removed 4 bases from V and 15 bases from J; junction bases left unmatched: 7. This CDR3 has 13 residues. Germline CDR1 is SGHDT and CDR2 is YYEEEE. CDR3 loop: CASSTGLAGPRFF. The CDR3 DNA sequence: TGTGCCAGCAGCACGGGACTAGCGGGGCCCCGGTTCTTC.

CDR3 nucleotides: TGTGCCAGCAGCTCCAAACAGGGGGAGAACACTGAAGCTTTCTTT. Protein: CASSSKQGENTEAFF. The V and J genes are TRBV9 and TRBJ1-1; 8 bases agree with TRBD1. Germline assignment: CDR1 SGDLS and CDR2 YYNGEE. The V and J ends lost 4 bases and 1 base, in that order; junction bases with no gene match: 6. The CDR3 is made up of 15 amino acids.

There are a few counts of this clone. This CDR3 reads CASSLGDRGTEAFF. CDR3 in DNA: TGTGCCAGCAGCTTAGGGGACAGGGGCACTGAAGCTTTCTTT. The chain links TRBV11-3 to TRBJ1-1; 10 positions match TRBD1. J gave up 4 bases and V 1 base, and 0 bases lay outside the gene matches. Germline-derived CDR1 and CDR2 are SGHNT and YENEEA. The CDR3 consists of 14 residues.

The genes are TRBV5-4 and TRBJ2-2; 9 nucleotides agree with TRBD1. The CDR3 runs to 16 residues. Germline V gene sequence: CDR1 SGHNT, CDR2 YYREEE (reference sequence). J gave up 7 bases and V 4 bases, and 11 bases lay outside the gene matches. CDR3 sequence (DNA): TGTGCCAGCAGCATCGGGACAGGGTTGTTTGGCGGGGAGCTGTTTTTT. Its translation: CASSIGTGLFGGELFF.

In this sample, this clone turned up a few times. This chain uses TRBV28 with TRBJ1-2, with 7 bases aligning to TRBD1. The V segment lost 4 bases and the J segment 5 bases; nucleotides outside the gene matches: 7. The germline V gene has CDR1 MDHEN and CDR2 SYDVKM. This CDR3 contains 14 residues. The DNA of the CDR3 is TGTGCCAGCAGTTCCCTGGGACAGATATATGGCTACACCTTC. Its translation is CASSSLGQIYGYTF.

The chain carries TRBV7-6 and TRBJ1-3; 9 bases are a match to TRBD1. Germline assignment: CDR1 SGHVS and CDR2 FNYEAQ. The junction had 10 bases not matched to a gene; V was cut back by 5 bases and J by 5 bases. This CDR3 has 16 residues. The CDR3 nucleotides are TGTGCCAGCAGCCGACAACAGACAGGGGGGAGAAACACCATATATTTT. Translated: CASSRQQTGGRNTIYF.

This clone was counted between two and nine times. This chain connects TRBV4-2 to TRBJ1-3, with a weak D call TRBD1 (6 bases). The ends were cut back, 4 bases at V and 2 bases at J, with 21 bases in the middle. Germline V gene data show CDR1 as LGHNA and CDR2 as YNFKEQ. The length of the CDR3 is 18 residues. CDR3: CASSLFVGDTAPGNTIYF. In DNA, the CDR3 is TGTGCCAGCAGCCTTTTTGTGGGGGACACTGCCCCTGGAAACACCATATATTTT.

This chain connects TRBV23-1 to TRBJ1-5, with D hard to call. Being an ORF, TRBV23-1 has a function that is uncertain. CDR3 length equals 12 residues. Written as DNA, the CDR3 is TGCGCACTTCAGGCCCGCAATCAGCCCCAGCATTTT. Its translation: CALQARNQPQHF.

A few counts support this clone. In nucleotides, the CDR3 is TGTGCCAGCAGCGTAGAATCGGGAGATTCATACTACGAGCAGTACTTC. It specifies CASSVESGDSYYEQYF. V is TRBV9 and J is TRBJ2-7; a weak D match, TRBD2 (6 bases). The CDR3 loop spans 16 amino acids. Per germline, CDR1 SGDLS and CDR2 YYNGEE. V lost 0 bases, J lost 3 bases, and 16 bases lay in between. The variable domain in full, with the rest retrieved from reference TRBV9 and TRBJ2-7, is DSGVTQTPKHLITATGQRVTLRCSPRSGDLSVYWYQQSLDQGLQFLIQYYNGEERAKGNILERFSAQQFPDLHSELNLSSLELGDSALYFCASSVESGDSYYEQYFGPGTRLTVT.

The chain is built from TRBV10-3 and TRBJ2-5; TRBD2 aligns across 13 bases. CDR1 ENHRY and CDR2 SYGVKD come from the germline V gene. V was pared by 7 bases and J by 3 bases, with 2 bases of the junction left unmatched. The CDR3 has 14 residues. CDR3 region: CAIKGTSGEETQYF. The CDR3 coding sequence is TGTGCCATCAAAGGGACTAGCGGGGAAGAGACCCAGTACTTC.

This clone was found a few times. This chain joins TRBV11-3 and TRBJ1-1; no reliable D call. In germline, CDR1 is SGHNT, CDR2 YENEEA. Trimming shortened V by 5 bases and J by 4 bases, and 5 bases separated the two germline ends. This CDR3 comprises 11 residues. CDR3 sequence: CASSRATEAFF. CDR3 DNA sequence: TGTGCCAGCAGCCGCGCCACTGAAGCTTTCTTT.

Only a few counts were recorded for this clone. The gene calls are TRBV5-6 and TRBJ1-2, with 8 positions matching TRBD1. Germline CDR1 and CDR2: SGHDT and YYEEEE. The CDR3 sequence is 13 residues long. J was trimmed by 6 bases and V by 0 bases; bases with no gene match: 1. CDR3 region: CASSLAGGDGYTF. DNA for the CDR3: TGTGCCAGCAGCTTGGCAGGGGGCGATGGCTACACCTTC.

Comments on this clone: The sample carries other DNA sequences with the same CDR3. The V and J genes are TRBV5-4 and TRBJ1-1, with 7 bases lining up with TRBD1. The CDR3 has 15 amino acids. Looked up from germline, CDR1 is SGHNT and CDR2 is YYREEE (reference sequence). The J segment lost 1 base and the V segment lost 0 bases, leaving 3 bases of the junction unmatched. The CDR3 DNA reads TGTGCCAGCAGCTTGGGGCAGGGGGGGAACACTGAAGCTTTCTTT. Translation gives CASSLGQGGNTEAFF.

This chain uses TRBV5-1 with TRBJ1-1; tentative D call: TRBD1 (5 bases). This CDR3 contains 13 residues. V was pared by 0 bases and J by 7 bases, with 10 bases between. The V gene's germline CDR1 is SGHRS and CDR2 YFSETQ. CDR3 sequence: CASSLGRDYEAFF. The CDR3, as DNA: TGCGCCAGCAGCTTGGGAAGGGACTATGAAGCTTTCTTT. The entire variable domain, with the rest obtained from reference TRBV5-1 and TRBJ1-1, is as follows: KAGVTQTPRYLIKTRGQQVTLSCSPISGHRSVSWYQQTPGQGLQFLFEYFSETQRNKGNFPGRFSGRQFSNSRSEMNVSTLELGDSALYLCASSLGRDYEAFFGQGTRLTVV.

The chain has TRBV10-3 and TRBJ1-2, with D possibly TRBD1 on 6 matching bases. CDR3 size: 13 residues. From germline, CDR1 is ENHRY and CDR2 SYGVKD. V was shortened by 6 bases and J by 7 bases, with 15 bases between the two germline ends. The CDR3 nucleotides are TGTGCCATCAGGCACAGGGAAGGCGGTGGCTACACCTTC. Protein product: CAIRHREGGGYTF.

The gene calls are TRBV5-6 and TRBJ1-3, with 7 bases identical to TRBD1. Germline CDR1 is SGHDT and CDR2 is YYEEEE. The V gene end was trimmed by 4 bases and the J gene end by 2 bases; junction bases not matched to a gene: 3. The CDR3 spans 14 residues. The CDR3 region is CASSAGQPGNTIYF. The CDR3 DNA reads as TGTGCCAGCAGCGCGGGACAGCCTGGAAACACCATATATTTT.

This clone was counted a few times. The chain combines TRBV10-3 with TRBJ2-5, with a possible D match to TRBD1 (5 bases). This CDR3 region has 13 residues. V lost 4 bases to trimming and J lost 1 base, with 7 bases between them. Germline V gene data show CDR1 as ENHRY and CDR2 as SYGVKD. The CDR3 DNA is TGTGCCATCAGTGGACAGATCCAAGAGACCCAGTACTTC. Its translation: CAISGQIQETQYF.

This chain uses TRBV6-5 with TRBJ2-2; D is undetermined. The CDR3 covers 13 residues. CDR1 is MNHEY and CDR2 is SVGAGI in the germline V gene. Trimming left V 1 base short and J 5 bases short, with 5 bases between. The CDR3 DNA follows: TGTGCCAGCAGTTACTTTCGTACCGGGGAGCTGTTTTTT. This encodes CASSYFRTGELFF.

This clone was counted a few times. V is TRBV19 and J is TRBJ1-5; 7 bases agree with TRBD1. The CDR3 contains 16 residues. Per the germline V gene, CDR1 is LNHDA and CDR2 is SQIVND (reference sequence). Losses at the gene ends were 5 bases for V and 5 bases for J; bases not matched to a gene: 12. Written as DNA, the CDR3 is TGTGCCAGTAGTGGCAATCGGGACAGAATTGATCAGCCCCAGCATTTT. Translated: CASSGNRDRIDQPQHF.